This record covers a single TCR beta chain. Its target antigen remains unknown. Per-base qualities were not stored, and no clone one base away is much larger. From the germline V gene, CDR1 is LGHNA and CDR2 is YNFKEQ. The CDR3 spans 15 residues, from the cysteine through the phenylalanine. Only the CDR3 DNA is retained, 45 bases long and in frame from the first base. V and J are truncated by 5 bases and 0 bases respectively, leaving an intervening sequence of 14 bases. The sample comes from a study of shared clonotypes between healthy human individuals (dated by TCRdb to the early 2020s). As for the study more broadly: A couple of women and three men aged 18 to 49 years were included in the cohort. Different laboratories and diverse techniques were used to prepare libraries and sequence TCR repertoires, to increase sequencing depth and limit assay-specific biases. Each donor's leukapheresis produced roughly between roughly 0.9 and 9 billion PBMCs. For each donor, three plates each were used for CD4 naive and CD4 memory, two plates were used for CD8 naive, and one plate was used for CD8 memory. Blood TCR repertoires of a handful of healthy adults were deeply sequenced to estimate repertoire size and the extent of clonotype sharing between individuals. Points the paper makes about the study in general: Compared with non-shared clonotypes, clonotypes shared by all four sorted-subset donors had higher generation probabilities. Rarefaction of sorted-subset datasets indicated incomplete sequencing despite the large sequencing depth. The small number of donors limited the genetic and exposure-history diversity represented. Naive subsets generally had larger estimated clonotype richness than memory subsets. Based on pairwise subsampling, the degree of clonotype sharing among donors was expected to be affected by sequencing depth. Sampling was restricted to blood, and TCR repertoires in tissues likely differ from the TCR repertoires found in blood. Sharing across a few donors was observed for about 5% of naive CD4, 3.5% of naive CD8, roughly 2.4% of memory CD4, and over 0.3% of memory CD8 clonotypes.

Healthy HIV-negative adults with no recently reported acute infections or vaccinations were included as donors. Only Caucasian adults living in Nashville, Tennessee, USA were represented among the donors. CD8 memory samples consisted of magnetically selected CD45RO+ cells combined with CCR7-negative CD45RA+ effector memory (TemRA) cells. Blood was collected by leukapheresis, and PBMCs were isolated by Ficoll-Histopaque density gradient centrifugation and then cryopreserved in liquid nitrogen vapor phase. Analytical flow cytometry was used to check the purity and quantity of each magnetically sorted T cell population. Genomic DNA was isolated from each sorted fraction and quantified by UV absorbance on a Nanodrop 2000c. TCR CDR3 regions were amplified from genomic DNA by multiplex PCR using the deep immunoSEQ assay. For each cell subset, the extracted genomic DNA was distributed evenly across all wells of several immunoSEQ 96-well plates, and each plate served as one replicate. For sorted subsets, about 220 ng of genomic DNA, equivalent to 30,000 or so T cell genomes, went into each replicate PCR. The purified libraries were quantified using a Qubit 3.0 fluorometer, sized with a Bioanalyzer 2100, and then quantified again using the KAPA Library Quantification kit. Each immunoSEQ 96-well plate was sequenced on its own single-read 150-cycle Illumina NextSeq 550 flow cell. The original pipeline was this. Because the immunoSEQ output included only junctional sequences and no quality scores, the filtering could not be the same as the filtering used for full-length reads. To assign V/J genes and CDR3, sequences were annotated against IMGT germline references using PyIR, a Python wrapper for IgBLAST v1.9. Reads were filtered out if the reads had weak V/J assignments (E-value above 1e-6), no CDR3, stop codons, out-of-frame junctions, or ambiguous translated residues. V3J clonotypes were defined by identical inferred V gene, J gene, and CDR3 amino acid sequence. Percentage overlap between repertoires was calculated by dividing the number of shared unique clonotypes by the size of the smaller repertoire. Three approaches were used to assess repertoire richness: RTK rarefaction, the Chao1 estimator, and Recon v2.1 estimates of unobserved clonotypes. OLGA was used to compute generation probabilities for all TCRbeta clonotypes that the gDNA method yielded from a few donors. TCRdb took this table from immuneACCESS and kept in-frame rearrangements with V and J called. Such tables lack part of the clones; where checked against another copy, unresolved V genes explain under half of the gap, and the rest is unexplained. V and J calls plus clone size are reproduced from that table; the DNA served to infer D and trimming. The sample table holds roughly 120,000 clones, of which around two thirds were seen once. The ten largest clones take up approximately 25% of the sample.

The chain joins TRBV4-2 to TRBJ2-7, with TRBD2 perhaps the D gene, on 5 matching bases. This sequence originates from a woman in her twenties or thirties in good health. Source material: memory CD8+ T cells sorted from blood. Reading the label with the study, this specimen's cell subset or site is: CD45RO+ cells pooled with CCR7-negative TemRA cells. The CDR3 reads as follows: CASSGQTDSSYEQYF. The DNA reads TGTGCCAGCAGCGGCCAGACGGACTCCTCCTACGAGCAGTACTTC.